A selection of T cell receptor beta chains follows, all from one sample in a study of blood T cell repertoires in COVID-19. Data came from immunoSEQ multiplex PCR; TCRdb stores just in-frame clones and leaves some out. The repertoire holds under 250,000 clones, with 80% to 90% as singletons. Sequencing was performed on peripheral blood. The receptors were sampled from a woman in her 50s with acute or convalescent COVID-19. CDR3s include the opening cysteine and the closing phenylalanine or tryptophan. Fields, in order: clone size, J gene, V gene, D gene, CDR3 protein, CDR3 DNA. A D gene is named only where the DNA matches it firmly. The listing skips clone size in some rows; elsewhere it reads once, few, many or a size class.

abundance: NA; j_gene: TRBJ2-1; v_gene: TRBV29-1; d_gene: NA; CDR3aa: CSVGHRNSPPNEQFF; CDR3nt: TGCAGCGTTGGGCACAGGAACTCACCGCCTAATGAGCAGTTCTTC
abundance: NA; j_gene: TRBJ1-2; v_gene: TRBV9; d_gene: NA; CDR3aa: CASSESKGVWYGYTF; CDR3nt: TGTGCCAGCAGCGAATCTAAGGGGGTTTGGTATGGCTACACCTTC
abundance: once; j_gene: TRBJ2-2; v_gene: TRBV5-1; d_gene: NA; CDR3aa: CASSLGSGDTGELFF; CDR3nt: TGCGCCAGCAGCTTGGGTTCAGGGGACACCGGGGAGCTGTTTTTT
abundance: NA; j_gene: TRBJ2-7; v_gene: TRBV4-1; d_gene: TRBD2; CDR3aa: CASSLGTSGLYEQYF; CDR3nt: TGCGCCAGCAGCCTGGGGACTAGCGGGCTCTACGAGCAGTACTTC
abundance: NA; j_gene: TRBJ2-1; v_gene: TRBV28; d_gene: NA; CDR3aa: CASSPTINRVGSYNEQFF; CDR3nt: TGTGCCAGCAGCCCAACCATAAACAGGGTCGGCTCCTACAATGAGCAGTTCTTC
abundance: NA; j_gene: TRBJ2-7; v_gene: TRBV6-5; d_gene: NA; CDR3aa: CASSRGAGSSYEQYF; CDR3nt: TGTGCCAGCAGCCGGGGGGCGGGGAGCTCCTACGAGCAGTACTTC
abundance: NA; j_gene: TRBJ2-1; v_gene: TRBV6-5; d_gene: NA; CDR3aa: CASSWGLAAPIQFF; CDR3nt: TGTGCCAGCAGTTGGGGCTTGGCGGCTCCTATCCAGTTCTTC
abundance: NA; j_gene: TRBJ1-4; v_gene: TRBV5-1; d_gene: NA; CDR3aa: CASSLDRVNEKLFF; CDR3nt: TGCGCCAGCAGCTTGGACAGGGTGAATGAAAAACTGTTTTTT
abundance: NA; j_gene: TRBJ2-7; v_gene: TRBV21-1; d_gene: NA; CDR3aa: CASSPSQGYEQYF; CDR3nt: TGTGCCAGCAGCCCCTCACAGGGCTACGAGCAGTACTTC
abundance: NA; j_gene: TRBJ1-2; v_gene: TRBV5-1; d_gene: TRBD1; CDR3aa: CASSLGSGQDYGYTF; CDR3nt: TGCGCCAGCAGCTTGGGGTCCGGACAGGACTATGGCTACACCTTC
abundance: NA; j_gene: TRBJ2-5; v_gene: TRBV2; d_gene: TRBD1; CDR3aa: CASRDRTGQETQYF; CDR3nt: TGTGCCAGCAGGGATAGGACAGGGCAAGAGACCCAGTACTTC
abundance: NA; j_gene: TRBJ2-5; v_gene: TRBV6-4; d_gene: TRBD1; CDR3aa: CASSDWDRDKETQYF; CDR3nt: TGTGCCAGCAGTGACTGGGACAGGGACAAAGAGACCCAGTACTTC
abundance: NA; j_gene: TRBJ2-1; v_gene: TRBV27; d_gene: NA; CDR3aa: CASRRDRSYNEQFF; CDR3nt: TGTGCCAGCAGGCGGGACAGATCCTACAATGAGCAGTTCTTC
abundance: NA; j_gene: TRBJ2-3; v_gene: TRBV28; d_gene: TRBD2; CDR3aa: CASSSAQAGADTQYF; CDR3nt: TGTGCCAGCTCCTCGGCCCAAGCGGGAGCAGATACGCAGTATTTT
abundance: few; j_gene: TRBJ1-5; v_gene: TRBV2; d_gene: TRBD1; CDR3aa: CASKAQTGSNQPQHF; CDR3nt: TGTGCCAGCAAGGCCCAGACAGGGTCCAATCAGCCCCAGCATTTT
abundance: few; j_gene: TRBJ1-5; v_gene: TRBV2; d_gene: TRBD1; CDR3aa: CASSWGLTGGNQPQHF; CDR3nt: TGTGCCAGCAGTTGGGGCCTGACAGGGGGCAATCAGCCCCAGCATTTT
abundance: NA; j_gene: TRBJ2-1; v_gene: TRBV9; d_gene: NA; CDR3aa: CASSPEGGIENEQFF; CDR3nt: TGTGCCAGCAGCCCCGAGGGTGGGATTGAAAATGAGCAGTTCTTC
abundance: few; j_gene: TRBJ1-1; v_gene: TRBV28; d_gene: TRBD1; CDR3aa: CASSGNNVRDRVARGEAFF; CDR3nt: TGTGCCAGCAGTGGAAACAACGTCCGGGACAGGGTCGCCAGAGGTGAAGCTTTCTTT
abundance: NA; j_gene: TRBJ1-5; v_gene: TRBV6-2/TRBV6-3; d_gene: NA; CDR3aa: CASSDRKNQPQHF; CDR3nt: TGTGCCAGCAGTGACAGGAAGAATCAGCCCCAGCATTTT
abundance: NA; j_gene: TRBJ2-1; v_gene: TRBV5-6; d_gene: NA; CDR3aa: CASSLGGGVGNEQFF; CDR3nt: TGTGCCAGCAGCCTGGGCGGGGGCGTTGGGAATGAGCAGTTCTTC
abundance: few; j_gene: TRBJ2-5; v_gene: TRBV10-1; d_gene: NA; CDR3aa: CASSPDIEETQYF; CDR3nt: TGCGCCAGCAGCCCGGACATTGAAGAGACCCAGTACTTC
abundance: NA; j_gene: TRBJ1-4; v_gene: TRBV28; d_gene: TRBD1; CDR3aa: CASSSRQGSEKLFF; CDR3nt: TGTGCCAGCAGTTCTCGACAGGGGAGTGAAAAACTGTTTTTT
abundance: NA; j_gene: TRBJ1-6; v_gene: TRBV5-6; d_gene: NA; CDR3aa: CATQAWVNNSPLHF; CDR3nt: TGTGCGACTCAAGCTTGGGTAAACAATTCACCCCTCCACTTT
abundance: few; j_gene: TRBJ1-5; v_gene: TRBV28; d_gene: NA; CDR3aa: CASRGEGGPQHF; CDR3nt: TGTGCCAGCAGAGGGGAGGGAGGGCCCCAGCATTTT
abundance: NA; j_gene: TRBJ2-2; v_gene: TRBV6-6; d_gene: NA; CDR3aa: CASSNRANTGELFF; CDR3nt: TGTGCCAGCTCGAACAGGGCGAACACCGGGGAGCTGTTTTTT
abundance: NA; j_gene: TRBJ2-7; v_gene: TRBV10-3; d_gene: TRBD1; CDR3aa: CAAWDRGHFEQYF; CDR3nt: TGTGCCGCCTGGGACAGGGGGCATTTCGAGCAGTACTTC
abundance: NA; j_gene: TRBJ2-7; v_gene: TRBV11-2; d_gene: TRBD2; CDR3aa: CASSRRMASGSLNSYEQYF; CDR3nt: TGTGCCAGCAGCCGCCGGATGGCTAGCGGGAGCTTAAACTCCTACGAGCAGTACTTC
abundance: NA; j_gene: TRBJ2-6; v_gene: TRBV5-4; d_gene: NA; CDR3aa: CASSPGVPGANVLTF; CDR3nt: TGTGCCAGCAGCCCTGGAGTTCCTGGGGCCAACGTCCTGACTTTC
abundance: NA; j_gene: TRBJ2-3; v_gene: TRBV6-5; d_gene: NA; CDR3aa: CATKGWERGTDTQYF; CDR3nt: TGTGCCACTAAAGGGTGGGAGCGCGGCACAGATACGCAGTATTTT
abundance: NA; j_gene: TRBJ2-5; v_gene: TRBV4-2; d_gene: TRBD2; CDR3aa: CASSQDSSPGGRGETQYF; CDR3nt: TGTGCCAGCAGCCAAGATAGTTCACCGGGCGGGAGGGGAGAGACCCAGTACTTC
abundance: NA; j_gene: TRBJ2-5; v_gene: TRBV10-2; d_gene: TRBD2; CDR3aa: CASSSGLAGAPYQETQYF; CDR3nt: TGCGCCAGCAGCTCCGGACTAGCGGGAGCCCCTTACCAAGAGACCCAGTACTTC
abundance: NA; j_gene: TRBJ2-1; v_gene: TRBV7-2; d_gene: NA; CDR3aa: CASSSDWIYNEQFF; CDR3nt: TGTGCCAGCAGCTCGGACTGGATCTACAATGAGCAGTTCTTC
abundance: NA; j_gene: TRBJ2-7; v_gene: TRBV11-3; d_gene: NA; CDR3aa: CASSRGLSYEQYF; CDR3nt: TGTGCCAGCAGCCGGGGACTCTCCTACGAGCAGTACTTC
abundance: once; j_gene: TRBJ1-5; v_gene: TRBV10-3; d_gene: NA; CDR3aa: CAISINVGGPQHF; CDR3nt: TGTGCCATCAGCATAAACGTCGGAGGACCCCAGCATTTT
abundance: NA; j_gene: TRBJ2-2; v_gene: TRBV10-1; d_gene: TRBD1; CDR3aa: CASSSQGTSRTGELFF; CDR3nt: TGCGCCAGCAGCTCACAGGGGACGTCGAGGACCGGGGAGCTGTTTTTT
abundance: NA; j_gene: TRBJ2-5; v_gene: TRBV5-1; d_gene: TRBD2; CDR3aa: CASSSAGAAGAETQYF; CDR3nt: TGCGCCAGCAGCTCCGCGGGGGCAGCGGGAGCGGAGACCCAGTACTTC
abundance: NA; j_gene: TRBJ2-3; v_gene: TRBV24-1; d_gene: TRBD2; CDR3aa: CATSGLAGELDTQYF; CDR3nt: TGTGCCACTTCCGGACTAGCGGGAGAGTTAGATACGCAGTATTTT
abundance: NA; j_gene: TRBJ2-7; v_gene: TRBV25-1; d_gene: TRBD1; CDR3aa: CASSSPGQGAAEQYF; CDR3nt: TGTGCCAGCAGTTCACCGGGACAGGGGGCAGCCGAGCAGTACTTC
abundance: NA; j_gene: TRBJ2-2; v_gene: TRBV5-1; d_gene: NA; CDR3aa: CASSRDKTGELFF; CDR3nt: TGCGCCAGCAGTCGGGACAAAACCGGGGAGCTGTTTTTT
abundance: once; j_gene: TRBJ2-3; v_gene: TRBV9; d_gene: TRBD2; CDR3aa: CASRAGLGSTDTQYF; CDR3nt: TGTGCCAGCAGGGCGGGACTAGGGAGCACAGATACGCAGTATTTT
abundance: NA; j_gene: TRBJ2-5; v_gene: TRBV4-2; d_gene: TRBD2; CDR3aa: CASSQDGTSGSEETQYF; CDR3nt: TGTGCCAGCAGCCAAGATGGGACTAGCGGGAGTGAAGAGACCCAGTACTTC
abundance: NA; j_gene: TRBJ2-1; v_gene: TRBV19; d_gene: NA; CDR3aa: CASSSKEQGYEQFF; CDR3nt: TGTGCCAGTAGCTCAAAAGAACAGGGTTATGAGCAGTTCTTC
abundance: NA; j_gene: TRBJ2-1; v_gene: TRBV11-3; d_gene: NA; CDR3aa: CASSRGRQNEQFF; CDR3nt: TGTGCCAGCAGCCGCGGGCGGCAAAATGAGCAGTTCTTC
abundance: once; j_gene: TRBJ2-1; v_gene: TRBV24-1; d_gene: TRBD2; CDR3aa: CATSGTSGIYNEQFF; CDR3nt: TGTGCCACCAGTGGGACTAGCGGGATCTACAATGAGCAGTTCTTC
abundance: NA; j_gene: TRBJ2-1; v_gene: TRBV6-1; d_gene: NA; CDR3aa: CASSELVDEQFF; CDR3nt: TGTGCCAGCAGTGAATTGGTAGATGAGCAGTTCTTC
abundance: NA; j_gene: TRBJ2-6; v_gene: TRBV6-6; d_gene: TRBD1; CDR3aa: CASSPWTGGFSGANVLTF; CDR3nt: TGTGCCAGCAGTCCCTGGACAGGCGGATTCTCTGGGGCCAACGTCCTGACTTTC
abundance: few; j_gene: TRBJ1-3; v_gene: TRBV30; d_gene: NA; CDR3aa: CAWSLAGGNTIYF; CDR3nt: TGTGCCTGGAGTTTAGCTGGAGGAAACACCATATATTTT
abundance: NA; j_gene: TRBJ2-7; v_gene: TRBV5-6; d_gene: TRBD2; CDR3aa: CASSPGGGRGPYEQYF; CDR3nt: TGTGCCAGCAGCCCGGGAGGCGGGAGGGGGCCTTACGAGCAGTACTTC
abundance: NA; j_gene: TRBJ1-1; v_gene: TRBV5-6; d_gene: TRBD1; CDR3aa: CASSLEGTGNTEAFF; CDR3nt: TGTGCCAGCAGCTTGGAAGGGACAGGAAACACTGAAGCTTTCTTT